The clone carrying this T cell receptor (beta chain) was picked up one time. The data belong to a study of blood T cell repertoires in COVID-19. In the study overall: Samples came from the United States, Italy and Spain, spanning acute and convalescent COVID-19. T cells, B-cell-depleted T cells, or PBMCs provided the cDNA or gDNA that served as material.

The CDR3 covers 14 residues. V shed 4 bases and J shed 10 bases, with 14 bases lying between them. Germline CDR1 LNHNV, CDR2 YYDKDF (reference sequence). Authors' methods: The assay estimated nucleated cells by amplifying reference gene primers. TCRdb's copy holds only in-frame clones and misses some; the assay was immunoSEQ multiplex PCR. That table furnishes V, J and clone size, whereas the DNA furnished D and trimming. This sample yields 50,000 to 65,000 clones, of which about 85% are seen a single time; 16% belongs to the top ten. The gene calls are TRBV15 and TRBJ1-6; D possibly corresponds to TRBD1 (6 bases). Input material: peripheral blood. The receptor was isolated from a human donor in a cohort sampled during active COVID-19. CDR3 sequence: CATSTGQGTSPLHF. For the CDR3, the DNA is TGTGCCACCAGCACCGGGCAGGGGACGTCACCCCTCCACTTT.